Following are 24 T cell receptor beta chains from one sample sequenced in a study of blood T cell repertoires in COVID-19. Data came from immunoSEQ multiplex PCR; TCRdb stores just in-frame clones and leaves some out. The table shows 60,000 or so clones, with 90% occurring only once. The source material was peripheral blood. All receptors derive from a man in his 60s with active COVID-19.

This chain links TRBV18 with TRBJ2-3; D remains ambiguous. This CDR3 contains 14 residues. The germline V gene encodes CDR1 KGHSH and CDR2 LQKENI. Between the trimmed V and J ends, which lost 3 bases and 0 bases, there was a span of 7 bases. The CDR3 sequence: CASSPPTSTDTQYF. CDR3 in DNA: TGTGCCAGCTCACCCCCGACTAGCACAGATACGCAGTATTTT.

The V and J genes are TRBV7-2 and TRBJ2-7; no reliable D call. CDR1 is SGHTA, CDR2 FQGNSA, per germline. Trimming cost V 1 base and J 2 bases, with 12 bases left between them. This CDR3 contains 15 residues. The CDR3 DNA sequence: TGTGCCAGCAGCTTAGTTGTGCTACCTACCTACGAGCAGTACTTC. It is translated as CASSLVVLPTYEQYF.

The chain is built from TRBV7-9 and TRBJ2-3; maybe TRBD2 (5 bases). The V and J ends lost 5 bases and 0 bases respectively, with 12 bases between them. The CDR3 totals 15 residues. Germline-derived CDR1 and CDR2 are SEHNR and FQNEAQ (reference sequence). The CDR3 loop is CASSPQRSSTDTQYF. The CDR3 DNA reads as TGTGCCAGCAGCCCTCAGCGGAGTAGCACAGATACGCAGTATTTT.

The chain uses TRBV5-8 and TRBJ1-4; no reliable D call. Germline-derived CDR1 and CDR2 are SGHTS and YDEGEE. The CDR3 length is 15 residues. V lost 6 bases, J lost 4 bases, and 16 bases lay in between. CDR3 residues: CASKLKTRLNEKLFF. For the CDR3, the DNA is TGTGCCAGCAAGCTGAAGACCAGGCTTAATGAAAAACTGTTTTTT.

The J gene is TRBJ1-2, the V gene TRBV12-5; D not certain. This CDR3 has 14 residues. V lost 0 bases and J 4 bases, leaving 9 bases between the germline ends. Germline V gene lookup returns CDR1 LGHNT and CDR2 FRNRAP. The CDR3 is CASGLVGGLYGYTF. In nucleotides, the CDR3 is TGTGCTAGTGGTTTGGTCGGAGGCCTCTATGGCTACACCTTC.

The CDR3 is CASNRLVKAGYNEQFF. The CDR3 DNA is TGTGCCAGCAACCGACTAGTCAAGGCGGGCTACAATGAGCAGTTCTTC. V gene TRBV27 combines with J gene TRBJ2-1, with D possibly matching TRBD2 (6 bases). The CDR3 runs 16 residues. In germline, CDR1 is MNHEY, CDR2 SMNVEV (reference sequence). V was clipped by 7 bases and J by 3 bases, with 19 bases between them.

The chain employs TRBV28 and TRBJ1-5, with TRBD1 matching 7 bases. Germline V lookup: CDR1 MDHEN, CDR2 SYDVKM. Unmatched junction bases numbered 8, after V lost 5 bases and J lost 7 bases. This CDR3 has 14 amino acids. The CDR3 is CASSGRTGAQPQHF. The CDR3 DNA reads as TGTGCCAGCAGTGGGAGAACAGGGGCCCAGCCCCAGCATTTT.

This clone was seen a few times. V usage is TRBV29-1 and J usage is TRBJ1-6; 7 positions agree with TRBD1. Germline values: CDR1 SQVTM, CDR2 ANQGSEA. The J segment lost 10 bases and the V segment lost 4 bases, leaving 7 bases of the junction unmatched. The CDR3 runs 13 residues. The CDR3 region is CSVATGIGSPLHF. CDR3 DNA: TGCAGCGTTGCGACAGGGATAGGATCACCCCTCCACTTT.

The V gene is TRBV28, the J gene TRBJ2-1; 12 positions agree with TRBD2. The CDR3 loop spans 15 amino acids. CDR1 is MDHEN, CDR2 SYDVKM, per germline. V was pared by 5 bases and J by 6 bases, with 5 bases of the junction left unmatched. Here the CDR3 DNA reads TGTGCCAGCAGTACCCGACTAGCGGGGGCCAATGAGCAGTTCTTC. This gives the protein CASSTRLAGANEQFF.

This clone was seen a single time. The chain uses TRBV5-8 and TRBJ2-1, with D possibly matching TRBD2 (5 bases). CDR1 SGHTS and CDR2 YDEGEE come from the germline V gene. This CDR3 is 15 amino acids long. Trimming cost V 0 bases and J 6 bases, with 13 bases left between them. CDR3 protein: CASSLVGRTSNEQFF. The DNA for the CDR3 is TGTGCCAGCAGCTTGGTTGGCAGAACTAGCAATGAGCAGTTCTTC.

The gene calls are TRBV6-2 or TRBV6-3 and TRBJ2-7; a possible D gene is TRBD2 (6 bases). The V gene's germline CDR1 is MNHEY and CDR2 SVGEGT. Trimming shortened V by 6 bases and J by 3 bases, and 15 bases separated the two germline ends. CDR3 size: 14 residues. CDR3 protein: CASSWAGNNYEQYF. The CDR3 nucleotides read TGTGCCAGCAGCTGGGCGGGGAATAACTACGAGCAGTACTTC.

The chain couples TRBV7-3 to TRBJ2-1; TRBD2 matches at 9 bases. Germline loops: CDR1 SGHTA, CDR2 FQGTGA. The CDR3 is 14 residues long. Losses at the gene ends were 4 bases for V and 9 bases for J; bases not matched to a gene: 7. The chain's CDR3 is CASSSSSGAGEQFF. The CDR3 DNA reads TGTGCCAGCAGCTCGTCTAGCGGGGCAGGTGAGCAGTTCTTC.

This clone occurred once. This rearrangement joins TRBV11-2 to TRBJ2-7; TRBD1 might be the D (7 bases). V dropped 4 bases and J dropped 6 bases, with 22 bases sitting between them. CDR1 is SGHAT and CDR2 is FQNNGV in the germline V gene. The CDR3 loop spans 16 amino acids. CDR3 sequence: CASSSLQGTLALEQYF. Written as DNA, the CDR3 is TGTGCCAGCAGCTCCCTACAGGGGACTTTGGCTCTCGAGCAGTACTTC.

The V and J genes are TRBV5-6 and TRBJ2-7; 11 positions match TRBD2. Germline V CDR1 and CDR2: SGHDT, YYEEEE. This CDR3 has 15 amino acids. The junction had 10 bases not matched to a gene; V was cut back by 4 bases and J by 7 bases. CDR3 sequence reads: CASSLTSGRTREQYF. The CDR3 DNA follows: TGTGCCAGCAGCCTTACTAGCGGGAGAACTCGGGAGCAGTACTTC. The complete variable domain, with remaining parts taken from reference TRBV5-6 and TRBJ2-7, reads DAGVTQSPTHLIKTRGQQVTLRCSPKSGHDTVSWYQQALGQGPQFIFQYYEEEERQRGNFPDRFSGHQFPNYSSELNVNALLLGDSALYLCASSLTSGRTREQYFGPGTRLTVT.

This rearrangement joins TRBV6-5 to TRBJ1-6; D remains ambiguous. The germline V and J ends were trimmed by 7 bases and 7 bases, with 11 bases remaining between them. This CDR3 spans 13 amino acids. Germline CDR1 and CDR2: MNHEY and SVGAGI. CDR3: CASMRGLNSPLHF. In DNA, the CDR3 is TGTGCCAGCATGAGAGGCCTGAATTCACCCCTCCACTTT.

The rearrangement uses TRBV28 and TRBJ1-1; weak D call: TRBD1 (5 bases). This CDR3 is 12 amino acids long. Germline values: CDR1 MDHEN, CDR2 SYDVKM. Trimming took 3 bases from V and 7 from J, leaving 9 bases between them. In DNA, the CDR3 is TGTGCCAGCAGTTTCTATAGGGGTGAAGCTTTCTTT. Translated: CASSFYRGEAFF.

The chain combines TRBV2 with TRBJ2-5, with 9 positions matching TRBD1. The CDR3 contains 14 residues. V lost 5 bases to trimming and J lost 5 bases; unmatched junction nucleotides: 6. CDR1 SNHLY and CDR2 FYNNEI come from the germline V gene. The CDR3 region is CASSYRGPRETQYF. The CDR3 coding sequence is TGTGCCAGCAGTTACAGGGGGCCGAGGGAGACCCAGTACTTC.

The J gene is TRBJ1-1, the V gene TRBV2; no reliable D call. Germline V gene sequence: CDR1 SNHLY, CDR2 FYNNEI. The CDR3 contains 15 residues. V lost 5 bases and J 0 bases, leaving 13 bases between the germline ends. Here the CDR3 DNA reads TGTGCCAGCAGTCTCAGTGTAGCTCTGAACACTGAAGCTTTCTTT. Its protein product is CASSLSVALNTEAFF.

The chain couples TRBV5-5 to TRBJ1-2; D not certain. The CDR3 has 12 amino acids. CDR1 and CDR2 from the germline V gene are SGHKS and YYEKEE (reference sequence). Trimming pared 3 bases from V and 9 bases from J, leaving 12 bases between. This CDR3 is CASSSRTESYTF. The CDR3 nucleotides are TGTGCCAGCAGCTCACGAACCGAGAGCTACACCTTC.

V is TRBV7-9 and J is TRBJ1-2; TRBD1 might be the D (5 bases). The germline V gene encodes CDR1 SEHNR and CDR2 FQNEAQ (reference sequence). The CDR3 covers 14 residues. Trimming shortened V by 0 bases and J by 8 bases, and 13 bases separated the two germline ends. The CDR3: CASSLAGRTTGYTF. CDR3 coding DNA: TGTGCCAGCAGCTTAGCGGGGCGTACCACCGGCTACACCTTC.

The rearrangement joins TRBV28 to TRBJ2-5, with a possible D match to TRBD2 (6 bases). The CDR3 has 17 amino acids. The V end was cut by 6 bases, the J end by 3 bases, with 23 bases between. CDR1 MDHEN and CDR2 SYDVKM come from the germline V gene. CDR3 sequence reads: CASRLSAGTSRKETQYF. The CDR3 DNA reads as TGTGCCAGCAGACTCTCGGCGGGAACGTCTCGGAAAGAGACCCAGTACTTC.

The CDR3 coding sequence is TGTGCCAGCAGCTTATACCTAGCGGGGCCTAGCACAGATACGCAGTATTTT. Translation gives CASSLYLAGPSTDTQYF. The J gene is TRBJ2-3, the V gene TRBV7-9; TRBD2 agrees at 9 bases. This CDR3 has 17 residues. Germline V CDR1 and CDR2: SEHNR, FQNEAQ (reference sequence). The trim removed 2 bases at V and 0 bases at J, leaving 6 bases unmatched.

DNA for the CDR3: TGTGCCTGGAGCCCGGGACTAGCGAACACCGGGGAGCTGTTTTTT. This translates into CAWSPGLANTGELFF. V is TRBV30 and J is TRBJ2-2; 8 bases fit TRBD2. Germline CDR1 is GTSNPN and CDR2 is SVGIG (reference sequence). With 3 bases clipped from V and 0 bases from J, the junction kept 3 bases outside the gene matches. The CDR3 totals 15 residues.

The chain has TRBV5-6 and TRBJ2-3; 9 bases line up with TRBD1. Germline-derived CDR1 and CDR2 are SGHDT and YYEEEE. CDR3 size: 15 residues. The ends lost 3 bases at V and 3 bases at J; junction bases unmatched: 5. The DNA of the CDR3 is TGTGCCAGCAGCTCCGGGACAGGGAGAACAGATACGCAGTATTTT. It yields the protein CASSSGTGRTDTQYF.